A selection of T cell receptor beta chains follows, all from one sample in a study of human T cells and chemical hapten exposure. One entry per CDR3 protein results from TCRdb running MiXCR on the RACE reads. The sample yields roughly 130,000 distinct CDR3 sequences, approximately 10% seen once. Sequencing input: whole blood. The receptors stem from a male donor in good health. Some clones in this sample may be carry-over from other donors' samples. Both conserved end residues are part of each CDR3. D genes are given only for firm matches. Some rows have no size entry. The others give once, few or many, or a class for an expanded clone.

d_call: -
v_call: TRBV6-1
clone_size: -
j_call: TRBJ2-1
cdr3_aa: CASSENYNEQFF
cdr3_nt: TGTGCCAGCAGTGAAAACTACAATGAGCAGTTCTTC

d_call: TRBD1
v_call: TRBV20-1
clone_size: few
j_call: TRBJ2-7
cdr3_aa: CSARDRYYEQYF
cdr3_nt: TGCAGTGCGAGGGACAGGTACTACGAGCAGTACTTC

d_call: -
v_call: TRBV11-1
clone_size: -
j_call: TRBJ2-1
cdr3_aa: CASSLVPGQSNNEQFF
cdr3_nt: TGTGCCAGCAGCTTAGTCCCAGGACAGTCCAACAATGAGCAGTTCTTC

d_call: -
v_call: TRBV12-3/TRBV12-4
clone_size: few
j_call: TRBJ1-5
cdr3_aa: CASSLGRGGSQPQHF
cdr3_nt: TGTGCCAGCAGTTTGGGCAGGGGAGGTAGTCAGCCCCAGCATTTT

d_call: TRBD1
v_call: TRBV20-1
clone_size: -
j_call: TRBJ1-2
cdr3_aa: CSARGDRGLNYGYTF
cdr3_nt: TGCAGTGCTAGGGGGGACAGGGGGCTTAACTATGGCTACACCTTC

d_call: -
v_call: TRBV29-1
clone_size: -
j_call: TRBJ2-7
cdr3_aa: CSVEEGGARGEQYF
cdr3_nt: TGCAGCGTTGAGGAGGGGGGGGCACGGGGCGAGCAGTACTTC

d_call: -
v_call: TRBV6-6
clone_size: -
j_call: TRBJ1-1
cdr3_aa: CASFLNTEAFF
cdr3_nt: TGTGCCAGCTTTTTGAACACTGAAGCTTTCTTT

d_call: -
v_call: TRBV6-6
clone_size: -
j_call: TRBJ2-3
cdr3_aa: CASSGSSSTDTQYF
cdr3_nt: TGTGCCAGCAGTGGATCATCTAGCACAGATACGCAGTATTTT

d_call: -
v_call: TRBV3-1
clone_size: few
j_call: TRBJ2-7
cdr3_aa: CASSQAGGSYEQYF
cdr3_nt: TGTGCCAGCAGCCAAGCCGGGGGCAGCTACGAGCAGTACTTC

d_call: -
v_call: TRBV6-1
clone_size: -
j_call: TRBJ2-7
cdr3_aa: CASSTGLAYEQYF
cdr3_nt: TGTGCCAGCAGTACAGGGCTAGCCTACGAGCAGTACTTC

d_call: -
v_call: TRBV19
clone_size: -
j_call: TRBJ1-1
cdr3_aa: CASSWGTVNTEAFF
cdr3_nt: TGTGCCAGTAGTTGGGGGACGGTAAACACTGAAGCTTTCTTT

d_call: -
v_call: TRBV5-1
clone_size: few
j_call: TRBJ2-1
cdr3_aa: CASSLVVGAVKEQFF
cdr3_nt: TGCGCCAGCAGCTTGGTGGTGGGGGCCGTCAAGGAGCAGTTCTTC

d_call: -
v_call: TRBV10-2
clone_size: many
j_call: TRBJ1-2
cdr3_aa: CASSESGTNYGYTF
cdr3_nt: TGCGCCAGCAGTGAGTCGGGTACTAACTATGGCTACACCTTC

d_call: -
v_call: TRBV29-1
clone_size: -
j_call: TRBJ1-2
cdr3_aa: CSVAGQLSHGYTF
cdr3_nt: TGCAGCGTTGCCGGACAGTTAAGTCATGGCTACACCTTC

d_call: -
v_call: TRBV19
clone_size: -
j_call: TRBJ2-1
cdr3_aa: CASRPGPGDEQFF
cdr3_nt: TGTGCCAGTAGGCCGGGCCCCGGCGATGAGCAGTTCTTC

d_call: -
v_call: TRBV5-1
clone_size: many
j_call: TRBJ1-2
cdr3_aa: CASSEKLRDPDGYTF
cdr3_nt: TGCGCCAGCAGCGAGAAGTTAAGGGATCCTGATGGCTACACCTTC

d_call: -
v_call: TRBV5-1
clone_size: -
j_call: TRBJ1-5
cdr3_aa: CASSLYGDNQPQHF
cdr3_nt: TGCGCCAGCAGCTTGTATGGGGACAATCAGCCCCAGCATTTT

d_call: TRBD2
v_call: TRBV19
clone_size: many
j_call: TRBJ2-1
cdr3_aa: CASSISSGRALWNEQFF
cdr3_nt: TGTGCCAGTAGTATAAGTAGCGGGAGGGCCCTGTGGAATGAGCAGTTCTTC

d_call: TRBD1
v_call: TRBV5-1
clone_size: many
j_call: TRBJ1-2
cdr3_aa: CASSPDRVLDGYTF
cdr3_nt: TGCGCCAGCAGCCCTGACAGGGTCCTTGATGGCTACACCTTC

d_call: TRBD1
v_call: TRBV27
clone_size: -
j_call: TRBJ1-5
cdr3_aa: CASSGTGPQPQHF
cdr3_nt: TGTGCCAGCAGTGGGACAGGGCCTCAGCCCCAGCATTTT

d_call: -
v_call: TRBV7-9
clone_size: many
j_call: TRBJ2-3
cdr3_aa: CASSPPLDSVNTDTQYF
cdr3_nt: TGTGCCAGCAGCCCGCCCCTGGACAGCGTGAACACAGATACGCAGTATTTT

d_call: -
v_call: TRBV3-1
clone_size: many
j_call: TRBJ2-1
cdr3_aa: CASSQLGNSYNEQFF
cdr3_nt: TGTGCCAGCAGCCAACTAGGGAACTCCTACAATGAGCAGTTCTTC

d_call: -
v_call: TRBV6-8
clone_size: -
j_call: TRBJ2-7
cdr3_aa: CASPTKSGVCYEQYF
cdr3_nt: TGTGCCAGCCCAACGAAGTCGGGAGTGTGCTACGAGCAGTACTTC

d_call: -
v_call: TRBV3-1
clone_size: -
j_call: TRBJ1-1
cdr3_aa: CASSHLPGVGTEAFF
cdr3_nt: TGTGCCAGCAGCCACTTACCCGGGGTGGGCACTGAAGCTTTCTTT

d_call: -
v_call: TRBV18
clone_size: few
j_call: TRBJ2-1
cdr3_aa: CASSPTNNEQFF
cdr3_nt: TGTGCCAGCTCGCCAACCAACAATGAGCAGTTCTTC

d_call: -
v_call: TRBV9
clone_size: -
j_call: TRBJ1-1
cdr3_aa: CASSDGIGHRNTEAFF
cdr3_nt: TGTGCCAGCAGCGATGGAATCGGACACCGGAACACTGAAGCTTTCTTT

d_call: TRBD2
v_call: TRBV5-1
clone_size: few
j_call: TRBJ2-1
cdr3_aa: CASSLTFLGRADNEQFF
cdr3_nt: TGCGCCAGCAGCCTCACGTTTTTGGGGAGGGCCGATAATGAGCAGTTCTTC

d_call: TRBD1
v_call: TRBV6-1
clone_size: -
j_call: TRBJ1-3
cdr3_aa: CASKTGSGNTIYF
cdr3_nt: TGTGCCAGCAAGACAGGGTCTGGAAACACCATATATTTT

d_call: -
v_call: TRBV20-1
clone_size: many
j_call: TRBJ2-5
cdr3_aa: CSAWDYLGGKETQYF
cdr3_nt: TGCAGTGCTTGGGACTACCTAGGGGGGAAAGAGACCCAGTACTTC

d_call: -
v_call: TRBV29-1
clone_size: -
j_call: TRBJ2-2
cdr3_aa: CSASAGPTGELFF
cdr3_nt: TGCAGCGCCTCGGCGGGTCCCACCGGGGAGCTGTTTTTT

d_call: -
v_call: TRBV6-5
clone_size: few
j_call: TRBJ1-3
cdr3_aa: CASSSRRTVRSGNTIYF
cdr3_nt: TGTGCCAGCAGTTCCCGGCGGACAGTCCGCTCTGGAAACACCATATATTTT

d_call: -
v_call: TRBV3-1
clone_size: few
j_call: TRBJ1-1
cdr3_aa: CASSPTPEQSLEAFF
cdr3_nt: TGTGCCAGCAGCCCCACCCCGGAACAGAGCCTTGAAGCTTTCTTT

d_call: -
v_call: TRBV20-1
clone_size: -
j_call: TRBJ2-5
cdr3_aa: CSARIHRQETQYF
cdr3_nt: TGCAGTGCTAGGATACACCGCCAAGAGACCCAGTACTTC

d_call: TRBD1
v_call: TRBV18
clone_size: few
j_call: TRBJ2-6
cdr3_aa: CASSPTGGAGANVLTF
cdr3_nt: TGTGCCAGCTCACCCACAGGGGGCGCTGGGGCCAACGTCCTGACTTTC

d_call: TRBD1
v_call: TRBV20-1
clone_size: few
j_call: TRBJ1-1
cdr3_aa: CSARKLTGEHTEAFF
cdr3_nt: TGCAGTGCTAGGAAACTTACAGGGGAGCATACTGAAGCTTTCTTT

d_call: -
v_call: TRBV5-4
clone_size: many
j_call: TRBJ2-7
cdr3_aa: CASSLAGRESFYEQYF
cdr3_nt: TGTGCCAGCAGCTTGGCCGGCAGGGAGTCTTTCTACGAGCAGTACTTC

d_call: TRBD1
v_call: TRBV11-2
clone_size: -
j_call: TRBJ1-6
cdr3_aa: CASSHGTASSRMHSPLHF
cdr3_nt: TGTGCCAGCAGCCACGGGACAGCTAGCTCGAGGATGCATTCACCCCTCCACTTT

d_call: TRBD2
v_call: TRBV7-9
clone_size: -
j_call: TRBJ2-1
cdr3_aa: CASSLGNKRGFYEQFF
cdr3_nt: TGTGCCAGCAGCTTGGGCAACAAGCGGGGGTTCTATGAGCAGTTCTTC

d_call: TRBD1
v_call: TRBV12-3/TRBV12-4
clone_size: -
j_call: TRBJ1-5
cdr3_aa: CASSTQGAREPQHF
cdr3_nt: TGTGCCAGCAGTACACAGGGGGCGCGGGAGCCCCAGCATTTT

d_call: -
v_call: TRBV6-6
clone_size: -
j_call: TRBJ1-4
cdr3_aa: CASSRGLGEKLFF
cdr3_nt: TGTGCCAGCAGTAGAGGGTTGGGGGAAAAACTGTTTTTT

d_call: TRBD2
v_call: TRBV20-1
clone_size: many
j_call: TRBJ2-1
cdr3_aa: CSATTSGYNEQFF
cdr3_nt: TGCAGTGCTACGACTAGCGGATACAATGAGCAGTTCTTC

d_call: TRBD1
v_call: TRBV7-9
clone_size: -
j_call: TRBJ1-1
cdr3_aa: CASSSDPQGAEAFF
cdr3_nt: TGTGCCAGCAGCTCCGATCCACAGGGGGCTGAAGCTTTCTTT

d_call: -
v_call: TRBV5-1
clone_size: few
j_call: TRBJ1-2
cdr3_aa: CASSLGGADGYTF
cdr3_nt: TGCGCCAGCAGCTTGGGAGGTGCGGATGGCTACACCTTC

d_call: TRBD2
v_call: TRBV5-4
clone_size: few
j_call: TRBJ2-5
cdr3_aa: CASSEGPSGGQETQYF
cdr3_nt: TGTGCCAGCAGCGAGGGGCCTAGCGGGGGTCAAGAGACCCAGTACTTC

d_call: TRBD2
v_call: TRBV7-8
clone_size: few
j_call: TRBJ2-7
cdr3_aa: CASSLVPGGRLIEQYF
cdr3_nt: TGTGCCAGCAGCTTAGTACCGGGAGGCAGGCTTATCGAGCAGTACTTC

d_call: -
v_call: TRBV7-8
clone_size: few
j_call: TRBJ2-7
cdr3_aa: CASSVRDLTVYEQYF
cdr3_nt: TGTGCCAGCAGCGTCCGGGACTTGACGGTCTACGAGCAGTACTTC